This TCR beta chain was sequenced during a study of blood T cell repertoires in COVID-19. This CDR3 is built from 16 residues. The germline CDR1 and CDR2 sequences are SGHRS and YFSETQ. Trimming removed 4 bases from V and 6 bases from J; junction bases left unmatched: 7. TCRdb keeps only in-frame clones here, not all; method: immunoSEQ multiplex PCR. Seen here are some 200,000 clones, approximately 81% observed once, and the top ten hold roughly 2.6%. The V gene is TRBV5-1, the J gene TRBJ2-3, with 14 positions matching TRBD2. The receptor's source is a man over 45 who had recovered from COVID-19. The sample was peripheral blood. The CDR3: CASSPGLAGVRDTQYF. CDR3 bases: TGCGCCAGCAGCCCGGGACTAGCGGGAGTAAGGGATACGCAGTATTTT.